The rows below give T cell receptor beta chains drawn from one sample of a study of CD8+ T cells in alopecia areata. TCRdb's table, derived via immunoSEQ multiplex PCR, lists solely in-frame clones and lacks some. The table includes 150,000 to 200,000 clones, approximately 60% detected once. Sequenced here: CD4+ T cells sorted from blood, sampled at week 24, from a patient treated with tofacitinib. These TCRs come from a human donor with alopecia areata. Both conserved end residues are part of each CDR3. Fields, in order: CDR3 length, V gene, D gene, J gene, clone size, CDR3 DNA, CDR3 protein. The D gene is left open where the match is weak. The size entry is marked missing in some rows and otherwise reads once, few, many or a size class.

len: 13; v_gene: TRBV7-9; d_gene: -; j_gene: TRBJ2-7; abundance: -; CDR3nt: TGTGCCAGCGGTGGGGCGCGGTTGTACGAGCAGTACTTC; CDR3aa: CASGGARLYEQYF
len: 13; v_gene: TRBV5-1; d_gene: -; j_gene: TRBJ1-1; abundance: -; CDR3nt: TGCGCCAGCAGCTTGGAGGGTGGAACTGAAGCTTTCTTT; CDR3aa: CASSLEGGTEAFF
len: 16; v_gene: TRBV2; d_gene: TRBD2; j_gene: TRBJ2-5; abundance: -; CDR3nt: TGTGCCAGCAGTACCCGGACTAGCGGGGGCCAAGAGACCCAGTACTTC; CDR3aa: CASSTRTSGGQETQYF
len: 15; v_gene: TRBV30; d_gene: -; j_gene: TRBJ2-6; abundance: few; CDR3nt: TGTGCCTGGACGGCAGGATCCTCTGGGGCCAACGTCCTGACTTTC; CDR3aa: CAWTAGSSGANVLTF
len: 14; v_gene: TRBV25-1; d_gene: -; j_gene: TRBJ1-2; abundance: -; CDR3nt: TGTGCCAGCAGTGAATTTCAAGGTTACTATGGCTACACCTTC; CDR3aa: CASSEFQGYYGYTF
len: 16; v_gene: TRBV18; d_gene: TRBD1; j_gene: TRBJ1-5; abundance: -; CDR3nt: TGTGCCAGCTCACCGACAGGGCCCCATCTCAATCAGCCCCAGCATTTT; CDR3aa: CASSPTGPHLNQPQHF
len: 19; v_gene: TRBV2; d_gene: TRBD1; j_gene: TRBJ2-3; abundance: -; CDR3nt: TGTGCCAGCAGTGGATATGTGGAGGACAGGGACTCTCGCACAGATACGCAGTATTTT; CDR3aa: CASSGYVEDRDSRTDTQYF
len: 18; v_gene: TRBV11-3; d_gene: TRBD2; j_gene: TRBJ2-3; abundance: -; CDR3nt: TGTGCCAGCAGCTTAGATTCGCCTAGCGGGGGACCCACAGATACGCAGTATTTT; CDR3aa: CASSLDSPSGGPTDTQYF
len: 15; v_gene: TRBV5-1; d_gene: -; j_gene: TRBJ2-4; abundance: -; CDR3nt: TGCGCCAGCAGCCCGGGGGGCGGACCAAAAAACATTCAGTACTTC; CDR3aa: CASSPGGGPKNIQYF
len: 12; v_gene: TRBV2; d_gene: -; j_gene: TRBJ1-5; abundance: once; CDR3nt: TGTGCCAGCAGTGAGGTAAAGGGTGGCCAGCATTTT; CDR3aa: CASSEVKGGQHF
len: 12; v_gene: TRBV9; d_gene: -; j_gene: TRBJ2-3; abundance: once; CDR3nt: TGTGCCAGCAGCGCCCGCACAGATACGCAGTATTTT; CDR3aa: CASSARTDTQYF
len: 16; v_gene: TRBV4-1; d_gene: TRBD1; j_gene: TRBJ2-7; abundance: -; CDR3nt: TGCGCCAGCAGCCAAGAACGGACAGGGACGAACTACGAGCAGTACTTC; CDR3aa: CASSQERTGTNYEQYF
len: 15; v_gene: TRBV5-1; d_gene: -; j_gene: TRBJ2-3; abundance: -; CDR3nt: TGCGCCAGCAGCTTGGTTGTGTCTAGCACAGATACGCAGTATTTT; CDR3aa: CASSLVVSSTDTQYF
len: 16; v_gene: TRBV11-3; d_gene: -; j_gene: TRBJ1-2; abundance: -; CDR3nt: TGTGCCAGCAGCTTAGGCCAGGGAAGGGGAAGCTATGGCTACACCTTC; CDR3aa: CASSLGQGRGSYGYTF
len: 13; v_gene: TRBV29-1; d_gene: -; j_gene: TRBJ1-1; abundance: once; CDR3nt: TGCAGCGTTGGTAGCATTTTGAACACTGAAGCTTTCTTT; CDR3aa: CSVGSILNTEAFF
len: 15; v_gene: TRBV6-5; d_gene: -; j_gene: TRBJ2-1; abundance: -; CDR3nt: TGTGCCAGCAGTTTACGCGGAGGACACTACAATGAGCAGTTCTTC; CDR3aa: CASSLRGGHYNEQFF
len: 16; v_gene: TRBV4-2; d_gene: -; j_gene: TRBJ1-5; abundance: -; CDR3nt: TGTGCCAGCAGCCAAGAGGCACTGACAGCAAATCAGCCCCAGCATTTT; CDR3aa: CASSQEALTANQPQHF
len: 9; v_gene: TRBV6-6; d_gene: -; j_gene: TRBJ1-2; abundance: -; CDR3nt: TGTGCCAGCAGTGAACGTGGCACCTTC; CDR3aa: CASSERGTF
len: 15; v_gene: TRBV5-1; d_gene: TRBD2; j_gene: TRBJ2-3; abundance: -; CDR3nt: TGCGCCAGCAGCTTGTCTAGCGGGGCCACAGATACGCAGTATTTT; CDR3aa: CASSLSSGATDTQYF
len: 11; v_gene: TRBV6-5; d_gene: -; j_gene: TRBJ1-1; abundance: many; CDR3nt: TGTGCCAGCAGTAGTCAAACTGAAGCTTTCTTT; CDR3aa: CASSSQTEAFF
len: 15; v_gene: TRBV29-1; d_gene: -; j_gene: TRBJ1-1; abundance: -; CDR3nt: TGCAGCGTTGGGACCCCAGGACCGCTGAACACTGAAGCTTTCTTT; CDR3aa: CSVGTPGPLNTEAFF
len: 15; v_gene: TRBV7-9; d_gene: -; j_gene: TRBJ2-3; abundance: -; CDR3nt: TGTGCCAGCAGCCCCCGGGGGCCTAGCACAGATACGCAGTATTTT; CDR3aa: CASSPRGPSTDTQYF
len: 13; v_gene: TRBV11-2; d_gene: -; j_gene: TRBJ2-1; abundance: -; CDR3nt: TGTGCCAGCAGCTTAGATGCCCAGAGAGAGCAGTTCTTC; CDR3aa: CASSLDAQREQFF
len: 16; v_gene: TRBV2; d_gene: -; j_gene: TRBJ1-3; abundance: few; CDR3nt: TGTGCCAGCAGGCCTCAGTTGTGGACGGGTGGAAACACCATATATTTT; CDR3aa: CASRPQLWTGGNTIYF
len: 13; v_gene: TRBV6-5; d_gene: -; j_gene: TRBJ1-2; abundance: -; CDR3nt: TGTGCCAGCAGCCCCAGATGGCAGGAAGGCTACACCTTC; CDR3aa: CASSPRWQEGYTF
len: 16; v_gene: TRBV30; d_gene: TRBD1; j_gene: TRBJ2-7; abundance: once; CDR3nt: TGTGCCTGGAGTGTACCTCCCCGGACAGGGAACTACGAGCAGTACTTC; CDR3aa: CAWSVPPRTGNYEQYF
len: 16; v_gene: TRBV11-2; d_gene: TRBD2; j_gene: TRBJ2-3; abundance: -; CDR3nt: TGTGCCAGCAGCTTAGTTCTAGCGGGGTCGAGGGATACGCAGTATTTT; CDR3aa: CASSLVLAGSRDTQYF
len: 15; v_gene: TRBV2; d_gene: TRBD1; j_gene: TRBJ1-5; abundance: -; CDR3nt: TGTGCCAGCAGTGAAGACAGGGGGGACAATCAGCCCCAGCATTTT; CDR3aa: CASSEDRGDNQPQHF
len: 14; v_gene: TRBV7-9; d_gene: -; j_gene: TRBJ1-3; abundance: -; CDR3nt: TGTGCCAGCAGCTGGGACGTCTCTGGAAACACCATATATTTT; CDR3aa: CASSWDVSGNTIYF
len: 14; v_gene: TRBV4-1; d_gene: -; j_gene: TRBJ1-5; abundance: few; CDR3nt: TGCGCCAGCAGCGTACAACAGGGTGGGCAGCCCCAGCATTTT; CDR3aa: CASSVQQGGQPQHF
len: 14; v_gene: TRBV19; d_gene: TRBD1; j_gene: TRBJ2-3; abundance: -; CDR3nt: TGTGCCAGTAGTATTGGACAGGTTACAGATACGCAGTATTTT; CDR3aa: CASSIGQVTDTQYF
len: 12; v_gene: TRBV30; d_gene: -; j_gene: TRBJ1-3; abundance: -; CDR3nt: TGTGCCTGGAGCGGGACTGGAAACACCATATATTTT; CDR3aa: CAWSGTGNTIYF
len: 14; v_gene: TRBV29-1; d_gene: TRBD1; j_gene: TRBJ2-1; abundance: few; CDR3nt: TGCAGCGTTGTGTGGCAGGGGGCCTACAATGAGCAGTTCTTC; CDR3aa: CSVVWQGAYNEQFF
len: 13; v_gene: TRBV30; d_gene: -; j_gene: TRBJ1-1; abundance: -; CDR3nt: TGTGCCTGGAGTGTCGGGGATTTGACTGAAGCTTTCTTT; CDR3aa: CAWSVGDLTEAFF
len: 15; v_gene: TRBV28; d_gene: TRBD1; j_gene: TRBJ2-1; abundance: -; CDR3nt: TGTGCCAGCAGTGACCGGGACAGGGACTACAATGAGCAGTTCTTC; CDR3aa: CASSDRDRDYNEQFF
len: 11; v_gene: TRBV20-1; d_gene: -; j_gene: TRBJ1-2; abundance: -; CDR3nt: TGCAGTGCTAGAGGGGACTCTGGCTACACCTTC; CDR3aa: CSARGDSGYTF
len: 15; v_gene: TRBV6-5; d_gene: TRBD1; j_gene: TRBJ2-2; abundance: -; CDR3nt: TGTGCCAGCAGTTACTCGGGACAGGCCACCGGGGAGCTGTTTTTT; CDR3aa: CASSYSGQATGELFF
len: 11; v_gene: TRBV30; d_gene: -; j_gene: TRBJ2-7; abundance: -; CDR3nt: TGTGCCTGGAGTAGGGCCTACGAGCAGTACTTC; CDR3aa: CAWSRAYEQYF
len: 12; v_gene: TRBV4-2; d_gene: -; j_gene: TRBJ2-3; abundance: few; CDR3nt: TGTGCCAGCAGCCCAGGGGAAGATACGCAGTATTTT; CDR3aa: CASSPGEDTQYF
len: 15; v_gene: TRBV30; d_gene: TRBD2; j_gene: TRBJ2-1; abundance: -; CDR3nt: TGTGCCTGGAGTGTACGTGGGGGGGACTACAATGAGCAGTTCTTC; CDR3aa: CAWSVRGGDYNEQFF
len: 13; v_gene: TRBV27; d_gene: -; j_gene: TRBJ2-5; abundance: -; CDR3nt: TGTGCCAGCAGATCGGAGGGGGTGCAGACCCAGTACTTC; CDR3aa: CASRSEGVQTQYF
len: 11; v_gene: TRBV14; d_gene: -; j_gene: TRBJ2-7; abundance: -; CDR3nt: TGTGCCAGCAGCCAAGATCGCGAGCAGTACTTC; CDR3aa: CASSQDREQYF
len: 13; v_gene: TRBV30; d_gene: -; j_gene: TRBJ2-1; abundance: once; CDR3nt: TGTGCCAGGAGCCGGGGGACTTACAATGAGCAGTTCTTC; CDR3aa: CARSRGTYNEQFF
len: 13; v_gene: TRBV30; d_gene: -; j_gene: TRBJ1-2; abundance: -; CDR3nt: TGTGCCTGGAGTGTACACGGGTCCTTTGGCTACACCTTC; CDR3aa: CAWSVHGSFGYTF
len: 13; v_gene: TRBV7-9; d_gene: -; j_gene: TRBJ1-1; abundance: -; CDR3nt: TGTGCCAGCAAATCCAACAGGGCTGCTGAAGCTTTCTTT; CDR3aa: CASKSNRAAEAFF
len: 14; v_gene: TRBV19; d_gene: TRBD1; j_gene: TRBJ2-5; abundance: many; CDR3nt: TGTGCCAGTAGCAAGGGGGCGACGAGAGAGACCCAGTACTTC; CDR3aa: CASSKGATRETQYF
len: 15; v_gene: TRBV7-9; d_gene: TRBD1; j_gene: TRBJ2-5; abundance: -; CDR3nt: TGTGCCAGCAGCTTAGGCGACAGGGTTGAGGAGACCCAGTACTTC; CDR3aa: CASSLGDRVEETQYF
len: 16; v_gene: TRBV4-1; d_gene: -; j_gene: TRBJ2-2; abundance: -; CDR3nt: TGCGCCAGCAGACATATCCGATGGGGCGGCACCGGGGAGCTGTTTTTT; CDR3aa: CASRHIRWGGTGELFF
len: 18; v_gene: TRBV4-1; d_gene: -; j_gene: TRBJ2-7; abundance: -; CDR3nt: TGCGCCAGCAGCCAACTTCCCGGGGACGGAAGCGAGTCCTACGAGCAGTACTTC; CDR3aa: CASSQLPGDGSESYEQYF
len: 15; v_gene: TRBV15; d_gene: TRBD1; j_gene: TRBJ2-2; abundance: -; CDR3nt: TGTGCCACCACCTCTGATCGGTCAGGGGGCGGGGAGCTGTTTTTT; CDR3aa: CATTSDRSGGGELFF
len: 16; v_gene: TRBV9; d_gene: TRBD2; j_gene: TRBJ2-5; abundance: few; CDR3nt: TGTGCCAGCAGCGTAGCAATCAGCGGGGGGGAAGAGACCCAGTACTTC; CDR3aa: CASSVAISGGEETQYF
len: 18; v_gene: TRBV4-2; d_gene: TRBD2; j_gene: TRBJ2-5; abundance: -; CDR3nt: TGTGCCAGCAGCCCGGACCTCTTGGCGGGGGGGCACCAAGAGACCCAGTACTTC; CDR3aa: CASSPDLLAGGHQETQYF
len: 15; v_gene: TRBV19; d_gene: -; j_gene: TRBJ2-7; abundance: few; CDR3nt: TGTGCCAGTAGTGTCAGGGCCCGTAGAACCTACGAGCAGTACTTC; CDR3aa: CASSVRARRTYEQYF
len: 13; v_gene: TRBV9; d_gene: -; j_gene: TRBJ1-1; abundance: -; CDR3nt: TGTGCCAGCAGCGCCGGTACCAACACTGAAGCTTTCTTT; CDR3aa: CASSAGTNTEAFF
len: 12; v_gene: TRBV6-5; d_gene: -; j_gene: TRBJ1-2; abundance: -; CDR3nt: TGTGCCAGCAGTTACAGGGACTATGGCTACACCTTC; CDR3aa: CASSYRDYGYTF